This is a list of T cell receptor beta chains from one sample in a study of CD8+ T cells in alopecia areata. Sequencing was performed with immunoSEQ multiplex PCR; in TCRdb, only in-frame clones are kept and a portion is missing. The data show under 200,000 clones, 50% to 65% seen once. The sequencing used CD4+ T cells sorted from blood, collected at week 24, from a patient treated with tofacitinib. These receptor sequences come from a human donor with alopecia areata. Both conserved end residues are part of each CDR3. D genes are given only for firm matches. A clone size is listed for some rows: how often the clone was seen (once, few, many), or a class if it is expanded.

size	V	D	J	DNA	CDR3
few	TRBV7-9	.	TRBJ1-1	TGTGCCAGCAGCCTCCCAGGGGCTGAAGCTTTCTTT	CASSLPGAEAFF
.	TRBV5-1	TRBD2	TRBJ2-2	TGCGCCAGCAGCAGAATAGCGGGGGATGACACCGGGGAGCTGTTTTTT	CASSRIAGDDTGELFF
.	TRBV29-1	.	TRBJ2-1	TGCAGCGTTGTGGTGCCAGGGTACTACAATGAGCAGTTCTTC	CSVVVPGYYNEQFF
.	TRBV29-1	.	TRBJ1-2	TGCAGCGTTGCCCGGACGAGCGGCTACACCTTC	CSVARTSGYTF
.	TRBV27	.	TRBJ2-7	TGTGCCAGTTTCGGGCAGGGGAGGAGCGAGCAGTACTTC	CASFGQGRSEQYF
.	TRBV30	TRBD2	TRBJ2-2	TGTGCCTGGACCCTCCGGGGGGGAACCGGGGAGCTGTTTTTT	CAWTLRGGTGELFF
once	TRBV14	TRBD1	TRBJ2-3	TGTGCCAGCAGCCAAGGGACAGGGGCGCTCGGTACGCAGTATTTT	CASSQGTGALGTQYF
.	TRBV20-1	.	TRBJ1-1	TGCAGTGAGTGGCGTGGCACTGAAGCTTTCTTT	CSEWRGTEAFF
once	TRBV1	.	TRBJ1-1	TGCACCAGCAGCCAAGTTCTGGGGGGGACTGAAGCTTTCTTT	CTSSQVLGGTEAFF
.	TRBV29-1	.	TRBJ2-2	TGCAGCGTTGGGCACCCCTCGAACACCGGGGAGCTGTTTTTT	CSVGHPSNTGELFF
.	TRBV2	TRBD1	TRBJ1-1	TGTGCCAGCAGTCTACAGGGGGTGTACACTGAAGCTTTCTTT	CASSLQGVYTEAFF
.	TRBV20-1	.	TRBJ1-1	TGCAGTGCCAAACTAAACACTGAAGCTTTCTTT	CSAKLNTEAFF
few	TRBV29-1	.	TRBJ1-2	TGCAGCGCCGGGGGGAGGGATTGGTTCTATGGCTACACCTTC	CSAGGRDWFYGYTF
.	TRBV2	.	TRBJ1-2	TGTGCCAGCTCAAACTCCCGCAGGGTCTATGGCTACACCTTC	CASSNSRRVYGYTF
.	TRBV10-3	TRBD2	TRBJ2-1	TGTGCCATTACGATGAGCGGGGGTAACAATGAGCAGTTCTTC	CAITMSGGNNEQFF
.	TRBV29-1	.	TRBJ2-3	TGCAGCGTTGTAGCCGGGTATGGCACAGATACGCAGTATTTT	CSVVAGYGTDTQYF
once	TRBV29-1	.	TRBJ1-2	TGCAGCGTTGAACACATTCATAACTATGGCTACACCTTC	CSVEHIHNYGYTF
.	TRBV5-6	.	TRBJ2-3	TGTGCCAGCAGCTTGGGACTAACTAGCACAGATACGCAGTATTTT	CASSLGLTSTDTQYF
.	TRBV6-6	TRBD1	TRBJ1-2	TGTGCCAGCAGTTACGGGGGACAGGGCCTAAAATCCTACACCTTC	CASSYGGQGLKSYTF
.	TRBV29-1	.	TRBJ1-2	TGCAGCGCAAATCGCCAACCGGGTAACTATGGCTACACCTTC	CSANRQPGNYGYTF
.	TRBV4-2	.	TRBJ1-2	TGTGCCAGCAGCCAACCCAGACTCGGGAATGGCTACACCTTC	CASSQPRLGNGYTF
few	TRBV30	.	TRBJ1-5	TGTGCCTGGAGTGTACCCACAGGCAATCAGCCCCAGCATTTT	CAWSVPTGNQPQHF
few	TRBV29-1	.	TRBJ1-2	TGCAGCGCCGATCACGGCTTTGATGCTAACTATGGCTACACCTTC	CSADHGFDANYGYTF
.	TRBV25-1	.	TRBJ2-7	TGTGCCAGCAGTGAATGGGAGACTACCTACGAGCAGTACTTC	CASSEWETTYEQYF
.	TRBV6-6	.	TRBJ1-6	TGTGCCAGCAGTGACCGCCTGACTAATTCACCCCTCCACTTT	CASSDRLTNSPLHF
.	TRBV29-1	TRBD1	TRBJ1-1	TGCAGCGTTGAGGGACAGTCGCTTGGCACTGAAGCTTTCTTT	CSVEGQSLGTEAFF
many	TRBV2	TRBD1	TRBJ1-1	TGTGCCAGCAGCCAGGGGGAGGGGACTGAAGCTTTCTTT	CASSQGEGTEAFF
.	TRBV4-1	.	TRBJ1-5	TGCGCCAGCAGCCAAGGGACAGCTAATCAGCCCCAGCATTTT	CASSQGTANQPQHF
.	TRBV5-1	.	TRBJ1-6	TGCGCCAGCAGCTTGGAACCCCGATCGCCTAATTCACCCCTCCACTTT	CASSLEPRSPNSPLHF
.	TRBV6-5	.	TRBJ1-4	TGTGCCAGCGCCCCCGTTGGGGGTACCGATGAAAAACTGTTTTTT	CASAPVGGTDEKLFF
.	TRBV6-5	.	TRBJ1-2	TGTGCCAGCAGTTACTCCGACAGCTATGGCTACACCTTC	CASSYSDSYGYTF
.	TRBV6-6	.	TRBJ1-2	TGTGCCAGCAGTTACTCACAGGGAAACTATGGCTACACCTTC	CASSYSQGNYGYTF
.	TRBV30	.	TRBJ1-4	TGTGCCTGGAACAGGATGATCAATGAAAAACTGTTTTTT	CAWNRMINEKLFF
.	TRBV6-1	.	TRBJ2-2	TGTGCCAGCAGTGGAAGGCAGGAGTACACCGGGGAGCTGTTTTTT	CASSGRQEYTGELFF
.	TRBV9	.	TRBJ1-1	TGTGCCAGCAGCGTAGTAGGGGTCACTGAAGCTTTCTTT	CASSVVGVTEAFF
.	TRBV5-6	.	TRBJ2-2	TGTGCCAGCAGCTTGACGGGGTCGGACACCGGGGAGCTGTTTTTT	CASSLTGSDTGELFF
.	TRBV6-1	.	TRBJ2-5	TGTGCCAGCGGTTGGAGCGGACAAGAGACCCAGTACTTC	CASGWSGQETQYF
.	TRBV11-3	.	TRBJ1-1	TGTGCCAGCAGCTGGGGCCAACAGAACACTGAAGCTTTCTTT	CASSWGQQNTEAFF
few	TRBV4-1	.	TRBJ1-5	TGCGCCAGCAGCCAAGAGGCCGGTGGTGGTAGCAATCAGCCCCAGCATTTT	CASSQEAGGGSNQPQHF
few	TRBV11-1	TRBD2	TRBJ2-1	TGTGCCAGCAGCCAACCCGGGGGGGCCTTTGAGCAGTTCTTC	CASSQPGGAFEQFF